One and the same sample provided the 20 T cell receptor beta chains below, sequenced in a study of blood T cell repertoires in COVID-19. TCRdb's table, derived via immunoSEQ multiplex PCR, lists solely in-frame clones and lacks some. This table has some 150,000 clones, around 73% appearing once. The sample comprised peripheral blood. The source is a woman aged 45 to 65 with active or convalescent COVID-19.

This clone turned up a few times. This sequence joins TRBV3-1 (or the pseudogene TRBV3-2) and TRBJ2-3; D perhaps matches TRBD1 (6 bases). V was cut by 0 bases and J by 0 bases, with 7 bases left in between. The CDR3 totals 15 residues. Germline CDR1 reads LGHDT; CDR2 reads YNNKEL (reference sequence). The CDR3 spells CASSQDRGSTDTQYF. Written as DNA, the CDR3 is TGTGCCAGCAGCCAAGACAGGGGAAGCACAGATACGCAGTATTTT.

This clone has a handful of counts. The CDR3 DNA is TGTGCCTGGAGTGTCTCAGTCTATCAGCCCCAGCATTTT. This codes for CAWSVSVYQPQHF. The V call is TRBV30, the J call TRBJ1-5; D gene unclear. Trimming took off 0 bases at V and 5 bases at J, with 8 bases between the two ends. The V gene's germline CDR1 is GTSNPN and CDR2 SVGIG (reference sequence). The CDR3 contains 13 residues. Combining the CDR3 with reference TRBV30 and TRBJ1-5 gives the whole variable domain SQTIHQWPATLVQPVGSPLSLECTVEGTSNPNLYWYRQAAGRGLQLLFYSVGIGQISSEVPQNLSASRPQDRQFILSSKKLLLSDSGFYLCAWSVSVYQPQHFGDGTRLSIL.

The CDR3 region is CASSYNRVGSPLHF. The CDR3 coding sequence is TGTGCCAGCAGTTATAACAGGGTGGGTTCACCCCTCCACTTT. The V and J genes are TRBV6-5 and TRBJ1-6, with D possibly TRBD1 on 6 matching bases. The length of the CDR3 is 14 residues. The germline gives CDR1 MNHEY, CDR2 SVGAGI. With 3 bases removed from V and 9 bases from J, the gap between germline ends came to 12 bases.

V usage is TRBV4-3 and J usage is TRBJ2-1, with 10 positions matching TRBD2. CDR1 is LGHNA, CDR2 YSLEER, per germline. Germline trimming cut 6 bases from V and 9 bases from J; bases unmatched to any gene: 8. The CDR3 runs to 14 residues. The CDR3, as DNA: TGCGCCAGCAGGGGGGCTAGCGGGAGTAGTGAGCAGTTCTTC. Translating it yields CASRGASGSSEQFF.

The J gene is TRBJ2-3, the V gene TRBV7-2, with 7 bases aligning to TRBD2. V was pared by 7 bases and J by 4 bases, with 14 bases of the junction left unmatched. The germline V gene has CDR1 SGHTA and CDR2 FQGNSA. The CDR3 is made up of 16 amino acids. The CDR3 sequence: CASTPDPGRVADTQYF. CDR3 DNA: TGTGCCAGCACCCCCGACCCGGGGAGGGTAGCAGATACGCAGTATTTT.

In DNA form, the CDR3 reads TGTGCCAGCAGTTACGGGCTAGCGGGAGAGGATCGGGATACGCAGTATTTT. It is translated as CASSYGLAGEDRDTQYF. The rearrangement joins TRBV6-2 or TRBV6-3 to TRBJ2-3; 10 bases align to TRBD2. The germline CDR1 and CDR2 sequences are MNHEY and SVGEGT. This CDR3 has 17 amino acids. V lost 2 bases to trimming and J lost 6 bases; unmatched junction nucleotides: 11.

This chain links TRBV18 with TRBJ2-1, with D tentatively TRBD1 (6 bases). V was shortened by 2 bases and J by 0 bases, with 17 bases between the two germline ends. The CDR3 is 18 residues long. Germline values: CDR1 KGHSH, CDR2 LQKENI. This chain's CDR3 is CASSPVTGPASSYNEQFF. CDR3 coding DNA: TGTGCCAGCTCACCAGTGACAGGCCCTGCAAGCTCCTACAATGAGCAGTTCTTC.

The chain couples TRBV7-2 to TRBJ1-1, with no clear D. Germline V CDR1 and CDR2: SGHTA, FQGNSA. The ends were cut back, 1 base at V and 8 bases at J, with 17 bases in the middle. The CDR3 runs to 15 residues. The DNA for the CDR3 is TGTGCCAGCAGCTTAGGTGCAGACCTTGGGCACGAAGCTTTCTTT. Protein: CASSLGADLGHEAFF.

This clone has more than one count but fewer than ten. The rearrangement joins TRBV28 to TRBJ2-1; D is undetermined. CDR1 is MDHEN, CDR2 SYDVKM, per germline. Trimming pared 5 bases from V and 1 base from J, leaving 12 bases between. The CDR3 length is 15 residues. CDR3 loop: CASSPSTGSYNEQFF. The CDR3 DNA is TGTGCCAGCAGTCCCTCGACTGGATCCTACAATGAGCAGTTCTTC.

This sequence joins TRBV11-3 and TRBJ2-2; 9 nucleotides line up with TRBD1. This CDR3 has 16 residues. V trimming: 5 bases; J trimming: 1 base; junction bases outside the gene matches: 5. Germline CDR1 and CDR2: SGHNT and YENEEA. The CDR3 loop is CASSAGQGENTGELFF. In DNA, the CDR3 is TGTGCCAGCAGCGCGGGACAGGGAGAGAACACCGGGGAGCTGTTTTTT.

This rearrangement joins TRBV10-3 to TRBJ1-1, with D possibly matching TRBD1 (5 bases). Per germline, CDR1 ENHRY and CDR2 SYGVKD. This CDR3 has 15 residues. The V and J ends lost 5 bases and 1 base respectively, with 14 bases between them. The CDR3 DNA follows: TGTGCCATCAGTTCAGGGATCGCGGAGAACACTGAAGCTTTCTTT. Amino acid sequence: CAISSGIAENTEAFF.

The genes are TRBV6-2 or TRBV6-3 and TRBJ1-1; 8 positions match TRBD1. Germline V gene sequence: CDR1 MNHEY, CDR2 SVGEGT. The CDR3 runs 16 residues. J was trimmed by 5 bases and V by 2 bases; bases with no gene match: 10. This CDR3 reads CASSYAGQHRGTEAFF. DNA for the CDR3: TGTGCCAGCAGTTACGCGGGACAGCACAGGGGGACTGAAGCTTTCTTT.

The chain has TRBV7-2 and TRBJ1-3; D call uncertain. V was clipped by 5 bases and J by 0 bases, with 8 bases between them. This CDR3 has 14 residues. In germline, CDR1 is SGHTA, CDR2 FQGNSA. This chain's CDR3 is CASSPQFSGNTIYF. The CDR3 region has the DNA TGTGCCAGCAGCCCCCAATTCTCTGGAAACACCATATATTTT.

The gene calls are TRBV20-1 and TRBJ1-2; TRBD1 agrees at 7 bases. The ends lost 3 bases at V and 7 bases at J; junction bases unmatched: 11. CDR1 and CDR2 (germline): DFQATT, SNEGSKA (reference sequence). There are 14 residues in the CDR3. This chain's CDR3 is CSASPEQGISGYTF. CDR3 nucleotide sequence: TGCAGTGCTAGTCCGGAACAGGGGATCTCTGGCTACACCTTC.

The V call is TRBV7-8, the J call TRBJ2-2, with 9 bases that match TRBD2. The CDR3 spans 17 residues. Germline V gives CDR1 SGHVS, CDR2 FQNEAQ. After removal of 1 base from V and 3 bases from J, the junction contained 6 bases not matched to a gene. The CDR3 spells CASSLVRGGAYTGELFF. The CDR3 DNA reads as TGTGCCAGCAGCTTAGTCCGCGGGGGGGCGTACACCGGGGAGCTGTTTTTT.

The chain combines TRBV25-1 with TRBJ2-2; 9 bases line up with TRBD2. This CDR3 has 16 residues. Germline V gene data show CDR1 as MGHDK and CDR2 as SYGVNS. Trimming cost V 7 bases and J 0 bases; bases outside gene matches: 6. DNA of the CDR3: TGTGCCAGCAATTCGCGGGAGGGCGCGAACACCGGGGAGCTGTTTTTT. Residues: CASNSREGANTGELFF.

J is TRBJ1-3 and V is TRBV5-1; D may be TRBD1 (6 bases). From germline, CDR1 is SGHRS and CDR2 YFSETQ. The CDR3 extends over 16 amino acids. Between the trimmed V and J ends, which lost 4 bases and 1 base, there was a span of 15 bases. CDR3 residues: CASSPRGGMSGNTIYF. CDR3 DNA: TGCGCCAGCAGCCCGCGCGGGGGCATGTCTGGAAACACCATATATTTT. Using reference TRBV5-1 and TRBJ1-3 for the parts outside the CDR3, the full variable domain is KAGVTQTPRYLIKTRGQQVTLSCSPISGHRSVSWYQQTPGQGLQFLFEYFSETQRNKGNFPGRFSGRQFSNSRSEMNVSTLELGDSALYLCASSPRGGMSGNTIYFGEGSWLTVV.

CDR3 sequence: CASSLGQSNSPLHF. The CDR3 region has the DNA TGTGCCAGCAGCCTGGGACAGTCCAATTCACCCCTCCACTTT. The chain links TRBV5-4 to TRBJ1-6; 7 positions agree with TRBD1. The CDR3 totals 14 residues. V gave up 4 bases and J gave up 7 bases; unmatched junction bases: 5. From germline, CDR1 is SGHNT and CDR2 YYREEE (reference sequence).

This clone was seen a few times. The chain employs TRBV5-1 and TRBJ2-3, with D possibly TRBD2 on 5 matching bases. There are 14 residues in the CDR3. CDR1 is SGHRS and CDR2 is YFSETQ in the germline V gene. V was trimmed by 0 bases and J by 3 bases, leaving 8 bases between them. For the CDR3, the DNA is TGCGCCAGCAGCTTGGAGCGGAAGACAGATACGCAGTATTTT. It encodes CASSLERKTDTQYF.

J is TRBJ1-6 and V is TRBV2; no reliable D call. Trimming removed 2 bases from V and 2 bases from J, with 7 bases in between. The CDR3 totals 15 residues. From germline, CDR1 is SNHLY and CDR2 FYNNEI. The CDR3 DNA sequence: TGTGCCAGCAGTGAACCCGCGGCCTATAATTCACCCCTCCACTTT. It encodes CASSEPAAYNSPLHF.